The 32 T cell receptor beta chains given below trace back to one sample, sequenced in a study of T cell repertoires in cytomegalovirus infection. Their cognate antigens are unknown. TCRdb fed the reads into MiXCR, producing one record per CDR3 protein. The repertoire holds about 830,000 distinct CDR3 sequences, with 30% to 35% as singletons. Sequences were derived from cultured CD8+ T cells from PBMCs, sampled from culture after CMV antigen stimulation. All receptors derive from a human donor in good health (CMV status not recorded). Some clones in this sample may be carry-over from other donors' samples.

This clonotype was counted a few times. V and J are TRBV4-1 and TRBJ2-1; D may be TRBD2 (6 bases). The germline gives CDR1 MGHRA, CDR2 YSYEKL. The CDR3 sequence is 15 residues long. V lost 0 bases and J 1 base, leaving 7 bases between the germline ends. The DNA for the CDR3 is TGCGCCAGCAGCCAAGAGGAGGGTTCCTACAATGAGCAGTTCTTC. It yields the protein CASSQEEGSYNEQFF.

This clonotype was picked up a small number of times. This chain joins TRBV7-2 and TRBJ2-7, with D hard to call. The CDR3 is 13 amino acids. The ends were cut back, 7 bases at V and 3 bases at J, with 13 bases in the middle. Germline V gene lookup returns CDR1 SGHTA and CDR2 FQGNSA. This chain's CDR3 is CASTDRTYYEQYF. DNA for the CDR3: TGTGCCAGCACCGACCGGACGTACTACGAGCAGTACTTC. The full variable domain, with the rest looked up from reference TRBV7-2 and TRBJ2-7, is GAGVSQSPSNKVTEKGKDVELRCDPISGHTALYWYRQSLGQGLEFLIYFQGNSAPDKSGLPSDRFSAERTGGSVSTLTIQRTQQEDSAVYLCASTDRTYYEQYFGPGTRLTVT.

CDR3 sequence reads: CASSVGIAGTQETQYF. In DNA form, the CDR3 reads TGTGCCAGCAGCGTAGGAATAGCGGGGACCCAAGAGACCCAGTACTTC. This chain connects TRBV9 to TRBJ2-5; 8 nucleotides line up with TRBD2. V shed 0 bases, J shed 1 base, and the junction held 5 bases outside the gene matches. In germline, CDR1 is SGDLS, CDR2 YYNGEE. The CDR3 covers 16 residues.

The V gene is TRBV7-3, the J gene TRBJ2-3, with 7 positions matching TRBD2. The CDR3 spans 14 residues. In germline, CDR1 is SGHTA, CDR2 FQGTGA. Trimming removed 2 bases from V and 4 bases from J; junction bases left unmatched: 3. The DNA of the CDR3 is TGTGCCAGCAGCTTACTCCGGGGGGCAGATACGCAGTATTTT. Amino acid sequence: CASSLLRGADTQYF.

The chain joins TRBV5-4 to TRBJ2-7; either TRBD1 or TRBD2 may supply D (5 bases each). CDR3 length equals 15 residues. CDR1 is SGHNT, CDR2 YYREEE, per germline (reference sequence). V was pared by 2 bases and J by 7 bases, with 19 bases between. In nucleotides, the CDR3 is TGTGCCAGCAGCTTTTCAGGGAGACTGCCGTGGGAGCAGTACTTC. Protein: CASSFSGRLPWEQYF. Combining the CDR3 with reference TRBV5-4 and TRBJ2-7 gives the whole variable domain ETGVTQSPTHLIKTRGQQVTLRCSSQSGHNTVSWYQQALGQGPQFIFQYYREEENGRGNFPPRFSGLQFPNYSSELNVNALELDDSALYLCASSFSGRLPWEQYFGPGTRLTVT.

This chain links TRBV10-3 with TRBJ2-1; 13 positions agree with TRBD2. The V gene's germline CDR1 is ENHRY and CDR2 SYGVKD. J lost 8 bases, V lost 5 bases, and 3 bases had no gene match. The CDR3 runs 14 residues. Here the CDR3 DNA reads TGTGCCATCAGTCCGGGGACTAGCGGGGATGAGCAGTTCTTC. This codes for CAISPGTSGDEQFF.

As DNA, the CDR3 is TGCGCCAGCAGCTTGACCGCTACCTACGAGCAGTACTTC. Protein: CASSLTATYEQYF. This chain uses TRBV5-1 with TRBJ2-7; no clear D gene. Germline V gene data show CDR1 as SGHRS and CDR2 as YFSETQ. The CDR3 sequence is 13 residues long. Trimming took off 1 base at V and 2 bases at J, with 7 bases between the two ends.

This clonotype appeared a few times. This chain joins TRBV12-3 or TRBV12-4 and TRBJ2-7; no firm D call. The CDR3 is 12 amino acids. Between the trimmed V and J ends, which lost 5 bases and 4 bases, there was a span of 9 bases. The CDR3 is CASSRLDYEQYF. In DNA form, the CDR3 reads TGTGCCAGCAGTCGTCTGGATTACGAGCAGTACTTC.

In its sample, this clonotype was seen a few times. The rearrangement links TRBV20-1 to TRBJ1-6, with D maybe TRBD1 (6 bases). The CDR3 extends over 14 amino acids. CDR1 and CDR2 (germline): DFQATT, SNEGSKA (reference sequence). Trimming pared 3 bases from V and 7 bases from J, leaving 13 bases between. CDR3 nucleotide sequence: TGCAGTGCTAGGCAGACAGGCCCAAATTCACCCCTCCACTTT. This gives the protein CSARQTGPNSPLHF.

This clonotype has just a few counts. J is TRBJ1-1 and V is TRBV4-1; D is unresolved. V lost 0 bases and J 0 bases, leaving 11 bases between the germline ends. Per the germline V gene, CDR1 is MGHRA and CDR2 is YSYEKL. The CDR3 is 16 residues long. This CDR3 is CASSQESVSLNTEAFF. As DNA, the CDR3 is TGCGCCAGCAGCCAAGAATCCGTTTCATTGAACACTGAAGCTTTCTTT.

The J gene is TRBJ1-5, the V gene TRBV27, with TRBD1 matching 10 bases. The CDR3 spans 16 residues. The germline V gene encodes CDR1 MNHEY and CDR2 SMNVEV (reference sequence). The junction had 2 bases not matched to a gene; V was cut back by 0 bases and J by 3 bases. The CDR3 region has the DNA TGTGCCAGCAGTTTATCGGGACAGGGGTTCAATCAGCCCCAGCATTTT. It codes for CASSLSGQGFNQPQHF.

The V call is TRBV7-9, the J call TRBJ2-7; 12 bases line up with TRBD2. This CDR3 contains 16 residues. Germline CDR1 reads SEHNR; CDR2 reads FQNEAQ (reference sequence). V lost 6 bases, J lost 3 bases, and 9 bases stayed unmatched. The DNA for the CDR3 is TGTGCCAGCAGTTATCTGACTAGCGGGGGAAACTACGAGCAGTACGTC. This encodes CASSYLTSGGNYEQYV.

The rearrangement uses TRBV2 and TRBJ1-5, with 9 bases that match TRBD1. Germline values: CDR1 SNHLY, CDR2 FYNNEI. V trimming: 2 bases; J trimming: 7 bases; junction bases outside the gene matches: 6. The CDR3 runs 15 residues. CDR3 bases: TGTGCCAGCAGTGAAAGGGGACAGGGCAGGCAGCCCCAGCATTTT. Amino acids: CASSERGQGRQPQHF.

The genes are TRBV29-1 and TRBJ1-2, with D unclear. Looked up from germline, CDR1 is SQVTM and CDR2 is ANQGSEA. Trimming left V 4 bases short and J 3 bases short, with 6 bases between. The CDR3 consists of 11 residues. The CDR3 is CSVAYHYGYTF. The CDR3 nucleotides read TGCAGCGTTGCCTATCACTATGGCTACACCTTC.

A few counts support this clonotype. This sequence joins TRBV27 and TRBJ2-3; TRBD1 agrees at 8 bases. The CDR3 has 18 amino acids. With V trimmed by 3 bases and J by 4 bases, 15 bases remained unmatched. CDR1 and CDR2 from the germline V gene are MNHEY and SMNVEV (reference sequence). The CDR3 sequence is CASSFYPPSGTGADTQYF. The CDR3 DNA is TGTGCCAGCAGTTTTTACCCCCCCTCCGGGACAGGAGCAGATACGCAGTATTTT.

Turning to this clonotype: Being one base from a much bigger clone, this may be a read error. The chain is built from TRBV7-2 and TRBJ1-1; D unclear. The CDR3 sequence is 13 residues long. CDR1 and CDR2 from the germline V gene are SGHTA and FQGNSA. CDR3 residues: CASRLGENTEAFF. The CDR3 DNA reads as TGTGCCAGCAGATTAGGCGAGAACACTGAAGCTTTCTTT.

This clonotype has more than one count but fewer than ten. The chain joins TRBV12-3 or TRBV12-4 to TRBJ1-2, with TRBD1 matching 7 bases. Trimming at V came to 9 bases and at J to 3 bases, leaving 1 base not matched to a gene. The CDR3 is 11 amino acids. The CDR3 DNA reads TGTGCCAGTACAGGGGACTATGGCTACACCTTC. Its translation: CASTGDYGYTF.

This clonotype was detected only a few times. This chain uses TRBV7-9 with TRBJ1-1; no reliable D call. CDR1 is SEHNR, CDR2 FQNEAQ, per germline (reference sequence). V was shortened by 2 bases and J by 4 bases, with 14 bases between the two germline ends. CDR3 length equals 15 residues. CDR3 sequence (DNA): TGTGCCAGCAGCTTAACTCTGGGGTTCGGCACTGAAGCTTTCTTT. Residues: CASSLTLGFGTEAFF.

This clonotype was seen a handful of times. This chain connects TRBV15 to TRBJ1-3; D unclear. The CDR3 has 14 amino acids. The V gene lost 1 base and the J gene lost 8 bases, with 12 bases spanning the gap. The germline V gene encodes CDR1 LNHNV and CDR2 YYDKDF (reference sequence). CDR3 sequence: CATSRAQPLDTIYF. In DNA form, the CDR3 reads TGTGCCACCAGCAGAGCTCAACCCCTGGACACCATATATTTT. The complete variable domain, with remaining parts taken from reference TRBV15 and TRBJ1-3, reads DAMVIQNPRYQVTQFGKPVTLSCSQTLNHNVMYWYQQKSSQAPKLLFHYYDKDFNNEADTPDNFQSRRPNTSFCFLDIRSPGLGDTAMYLCATSRAQPLDTIYFGEGSWLTVV.

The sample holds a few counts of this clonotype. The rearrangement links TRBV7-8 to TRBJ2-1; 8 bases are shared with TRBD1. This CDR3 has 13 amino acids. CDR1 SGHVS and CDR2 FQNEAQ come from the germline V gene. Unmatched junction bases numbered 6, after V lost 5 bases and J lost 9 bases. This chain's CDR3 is CASSTRQGSEQFF. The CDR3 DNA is TGTGCCAGCAGCACAAGACAGGGGAGTGAGCAGTTCTTC.

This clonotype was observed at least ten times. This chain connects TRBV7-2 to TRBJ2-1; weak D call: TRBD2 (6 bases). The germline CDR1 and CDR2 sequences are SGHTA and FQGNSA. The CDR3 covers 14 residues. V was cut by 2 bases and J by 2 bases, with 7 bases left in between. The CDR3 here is CASSLWGAYNEQFF. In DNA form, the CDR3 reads TGTGCCAGCAGCTTATGGGGGGCCTACAATGAGCAGTTCTTC. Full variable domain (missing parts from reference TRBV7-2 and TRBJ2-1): GAGVSQSPSNKVTEKGKDVELRCDPISGHTALYWYRQSLGQGLEFLIYFQGNSAPDKSGLPSDRFSAERTGGSVSTLTIQRTQQEDSAVYLCASSLWGAYNEQFFGPGTRLTVL.

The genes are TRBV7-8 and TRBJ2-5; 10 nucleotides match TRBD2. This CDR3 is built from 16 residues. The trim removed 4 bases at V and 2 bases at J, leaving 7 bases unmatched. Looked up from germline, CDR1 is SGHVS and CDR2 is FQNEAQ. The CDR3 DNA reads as TGTGCCAGCAGCTCGCTAGCGGGGGATAAACAAGAGACCCAGTACTTC. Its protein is CASSSLAGDKQETQYF.

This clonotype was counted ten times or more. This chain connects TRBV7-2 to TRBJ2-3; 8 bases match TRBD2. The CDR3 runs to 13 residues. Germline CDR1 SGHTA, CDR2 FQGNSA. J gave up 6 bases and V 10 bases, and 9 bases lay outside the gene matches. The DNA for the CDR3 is TGTGCCACCCTAAAGCGGGGGACTGATACGCAGTATTTT. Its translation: CATLKRGTDTQYF.

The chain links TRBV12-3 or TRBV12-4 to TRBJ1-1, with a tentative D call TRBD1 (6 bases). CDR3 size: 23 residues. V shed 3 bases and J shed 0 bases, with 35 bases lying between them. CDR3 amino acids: CASSFQASVYPGHHDKMNTEAFF. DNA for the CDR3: TGTGCCAGCAGTTTCCAGGCCTCCGTATACCCGGGACATCATGACAAGATGAACACTGAAGCTTTCTTT.

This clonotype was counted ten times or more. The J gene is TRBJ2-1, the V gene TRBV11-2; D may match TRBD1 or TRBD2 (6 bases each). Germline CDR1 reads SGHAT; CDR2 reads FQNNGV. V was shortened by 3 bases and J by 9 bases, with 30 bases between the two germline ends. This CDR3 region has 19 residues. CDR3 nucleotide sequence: TGTGCCAGCAGCTTTTTCGGACTAATTTACAGGGTAGGAGGCGGTGAGCAGTTCTTC. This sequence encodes CASSFFGLIYRVGGGEQFF.

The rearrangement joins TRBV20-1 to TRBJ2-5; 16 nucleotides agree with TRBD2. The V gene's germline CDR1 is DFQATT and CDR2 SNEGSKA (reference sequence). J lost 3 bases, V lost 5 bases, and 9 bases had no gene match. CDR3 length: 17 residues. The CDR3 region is CSAALGLAGGNKETQYF. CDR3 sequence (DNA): TGCAGTGCTGCCTTGGGACTAGCGGGGGGGAATAAAGAGACCCAGTACTTC.

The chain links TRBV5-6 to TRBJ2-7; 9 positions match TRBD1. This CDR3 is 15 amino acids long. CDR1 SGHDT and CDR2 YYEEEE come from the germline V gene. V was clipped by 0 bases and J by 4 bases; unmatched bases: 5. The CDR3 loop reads CASSLAWTGEYEQYV. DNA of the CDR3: TGTGCCAGCAGCTTGGCCTGGACAGGGGAGTACGAGCAGTACGTC.

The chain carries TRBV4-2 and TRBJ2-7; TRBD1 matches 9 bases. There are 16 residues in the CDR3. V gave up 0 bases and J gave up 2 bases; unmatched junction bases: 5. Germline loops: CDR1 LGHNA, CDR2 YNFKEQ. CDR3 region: CASSQDLGTGTYEQYF. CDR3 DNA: TGTGCCAGCAGCCAAGATCTCGGGACAGGGACCTACGAGCAGTACTTC.

CDR3 sequence: CASSRDGEANYGYTF. Here the CDR3 DNA reads TGTGCCAGCAGCCGGGACGGAGAAGCTAACTATGGCTACACCTTC. The chain links TRBV5-5 to TRBJ1-2; a weak D match, TRBD1 (5 bases). V lost 4 bases and J lost 0, with 13 bases in between. Looked up from germline, CDR1 is SGHKS and CDR2 is YYEKEE (reference sequence). This CDR3 has 15 amino acids.

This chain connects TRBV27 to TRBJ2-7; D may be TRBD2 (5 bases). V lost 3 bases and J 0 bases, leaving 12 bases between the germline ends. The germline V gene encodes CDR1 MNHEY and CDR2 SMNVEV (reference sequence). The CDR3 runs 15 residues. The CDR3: CASSFRGDVSYEQYF. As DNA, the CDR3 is TGTGCCAGCAGTTTCCGGGGAGATGTCTCCTACGAGCAGTACTTC.

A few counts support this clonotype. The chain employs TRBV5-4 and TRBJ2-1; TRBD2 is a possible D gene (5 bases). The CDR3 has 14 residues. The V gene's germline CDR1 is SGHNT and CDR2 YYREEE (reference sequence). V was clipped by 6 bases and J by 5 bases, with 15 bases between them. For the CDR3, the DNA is TGTGCCAGCACACTGACTAATAAGGACAATGAGCAGTTCTTC. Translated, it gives CASTLTNKDNEQFF.

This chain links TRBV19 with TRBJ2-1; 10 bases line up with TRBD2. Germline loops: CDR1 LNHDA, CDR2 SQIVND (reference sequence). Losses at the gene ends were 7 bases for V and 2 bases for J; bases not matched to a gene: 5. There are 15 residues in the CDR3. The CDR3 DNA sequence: TGTGCCAGTACAATGCTAGCGGGGGCCTACAATGAGCAGTTCTTC. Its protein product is CASTMLAGAYNEQFF.